This TCR beta chain was retrieved from a study of blood T cell repertoires in COVID-19. About the study: Acute and convalescent COVID-19 samples came from the United States, Italy and Spain. The analysed material was cDNA or gDNA that came from T cells, B-cell-depleted T cells, or PBMCs.

Per the authors' pipeline: Reference gene primer amplification gave nucleated cell count estimates. TCRdb keeps only in-frame clones here, not all; method: immunoSEQ multiplex PCR. V and J calls and clone size are given by that table; D and trimming were obtained from the DNA. The sample consists of 85,000 to 110,000 clones, nearly 90% of them appearing once. Only one count was recorded for this clone. CDR1 and CDR2 (germline): LNHDA, SQIVND (reference sequence). The CDR3 runs to 15 residues. The V end lost 7 bases, the J end lost 7 bases, and 17 bases lay between the germline ends. The clonotype comes from a man aged 50 to 60 in a cohort sampled during active COVID-19. The chain combines TRBV19 with TRBJ1-6, with a weak D call TRBD1 (6 bases). Sample: peripheral blood. CDR3 protein: CASKARTANNSPLHF. Written as DNA, the CDR3 is TGTGCCAGTAAGGCCAGGACAGCCAACAATTCACCCCTCCACTTT.